The following is a T cell receptor beta chain sequence with its context. Its antigen is unidentified. With 4 bases clipped from V and 6 bases from J, the junction kept 4 bases outside the gene matches. The CDR3 extends over 15 amino acids. Germline assignment: CDR1 LGHDT and CDR2 YNNKEL (reference sequence). Template switching created a universal primer site, and the cDNA included unique molecular identifiers. TCRdb processed the 5' RACE reads anew with MiXCR; each CDR3 protein has one entry. The data contain some 590,000 distinct CDR3 sequences, around 9.6% of them singletons. The sample comes from a study of identical twins. Study-wide points: Fewer insertions characterized abundant cord blood beta clonotypes, whereas memory repertoires showed none.

These data were likewise used in another study, on yellow fever vaccine responses in identical twins. From that report: Twins reportedly showed a vaccine T cell response that seemed partly convergent and partly personalized.

The chain employs TRBV3-1 and TRBJ2-3; TRBD2 aligns across 13 bases. Sequences were obtained from PBMCs. This receptor was obtained from a woman between 18 and 29 years old in good health. The CDR3 DNA sequence: TGTGCCAGCAGCCGGGGACTAGCGGGAAGGGATACGCAGTATTTT. This sequence encodes CASSRGLAGRDTQYF.